Shown below are 5 T cell receptor beta chains from a single sample sequenced in a study of CD8+CD57+ T cells in acquired aplastic anemia. Using genomic DNA as the template, TCR beta VDJ and CDR3 profiling was carried out. MiXCR was run by TCRdb on the reads, yielding one entry per CDR3 protein. Of 250,000 to 350,000 distinct CDR3 sequences listed, roughly 50% are singletons. The sequencing input was sorted CD4+, CD8+, or CD8+CD57+ T cells (not recorded which) from PBMCs. The source of these receptors is a human donor with severe aplastic anemia or a healthy control (not recorded which).

The rearrangement joins TRBV7-9 to TRBJ2-7; 7 nucleotides match TRBD1. Germline-derived CDR1 and CDR2 are SEHNR and FQNEAQ (reference sequence). Trimming removed 9 bases from V and 1 base from J; junction bases left unmatched: 6. This CDR3 comprises 13 residues. The CDR3 loop is CASSRDRSYEQYF. In DNA form, the CDR3 reads TGTGCCAGTAGCCGGGACAGATCCTACGAGCAGTACTTC.

This sequence joins TRBV10-3 and TRBJ1-2, with D unresolved. The ends were cut back, 3 bases at V and 5 bases at J, with 7 bases in the middle. Germline loops: CDR1 ENHRY, CDR2 SYGVKD. This CDR3 comprises 12 residues. Here the CDR3 DNA reads TGTGCCATCAGTGATGGTCCATATGGCTACACCTTC. This codes for CAISDGPYGYTF.

The chain combines TRBV9 with TRBJ1-2; 8 nucleotides line up with TRBD1. In germline, CDR1 is SGDLS, CDR2 YYNGEE. V dropped 4 bases and J dropped 5; count of bases not matched to a gene: 7. This CDR3 is built from 14 residues. The chain's CDR3 is CASSIGQGGYGYTF. The CDR3 DNA reads as TGTGCCAGCAGCATTGGACAGGGAGGGTATGGCTACACCTTC.

This chain joins TRBV2 and TRBJ2-1; the D gene is possibly TRBD2 (5 bases). CDR3 length: 11 residues. V was shortened by 4 bases and J by 10 bases, with 8 bases between the two germline ends. CDR1 and CDR2 from the germline V gene are SNHLY and FYNNEI. CDR3 nucleotide sequence: TGTGCCAGCAGTGCAAGCGGCGAGCAGTTCTTC. Encoded protein: CASSASGEQFF.

This clonotype has ten or more counts. The chain recombines TRBV12-3 or TRBV12-4 with TRBJ2-3; possibly TRBD2 for D (5 bases). This CDR3 is 13 amino acids long. V was pared by 3 bases and J by 8 bases, with 12 bases between. Written as DNA, the CDR3 is TGTGCCAGCAGTTTTAGGAGAGGAGGTACGCAGTATTTT. Its translation is CASSFRRGGTQYF.